The 4 T cell receptor beta chains below all came from one sample that was sequenced in a study of identical twins. TCRdb called the 5' RACE reads again in MiXCR, with one record for every CDR3 protein. The table includes a few hundred thousand distinct CDR3 sequences, 7.5% to 10% detected once. These sequences were also reported in another study, on yellow fever vaccine responses in identical twins.

The sequenced sample consisted of PBMCs. These receptor sequences come from a young woman in good health.

The gene calls are TRBV6-2 or TRBV6-3 and TRBJ2-7, with 11 bases that match TRBD2. The CDR3 sequence is 18 residues long. The germline V gene encodes CDR1 MNHEY and CDR2 SVGEGT. The trim removed 3 bases at V and 0 bases at J, leaving 10 bases unmatched. The CDR3 spells CASSYAGTSGPPSYEQYF. CDR3 DNA sequence: TGTGCCAGCAGTTATGCCGGGACTAGCGGACCCCCCTCCTACGAGCAGTACTTC.

The sample holds a few counts of this clonotype. The chain is built from TRBV20-1 and TRBJ1-2; maybe TRBD1 (5 bases). V was trimmed by 6 bases and J by 4 bases, leaving 18 bases between them. Germline loops: CDR1 DFQATT, CDR2 SNEGSKA (reference sequence). The CDR3 has 14 residues. CDR3 nucleotides: TGCAGTGCCCGCTCGCTGGGGGAATCCTATGGCTACACCTTC. It codes for CSARSLGESYGYTF.

The chain carries TRBV20-1 and TRBJ2-1, with TRBD2 identical over 7 bases. CDR1 DFQATT and CDR2 SNEGSKA come from the germline V gene (reference sequence). The junction had 8 bases not matched to a gene; V was cut back by 0 bases and J by 6 bases. CDR3 size: 15 residues. The CDR3 bases are TGCAGTGCTAGAGATCTGGCTAGCGGTCCCAATGAGCAGTTCTTC. Translation gives CSARDLASGPNEQFF.

This clonotype appeared a few times. This chain connects TRBV20-1 to TRBJ2-7, with 13 bases matching TRBD2. CDR3 length: 19 residues. The V segment lost 4 bases and the J segment 6 bases; nucleotides outside the gene matches: 21. Looked up from germline, CDR1 is DFQATT and CDR2 is SNEGSKA (reference sequence). CDR3 DNA: TGCAGTGCTACCCCGATGGGACTAGCGGGACCATCAACCAGGTCCGAGCAGTACTTC. The encoded protein is CSATPMGLAGPSTRSEQYF.